This is a list of T cell receptor beta chains from one sample in a study of blood T cell repertoires in COVID-19. Only in-frame clones appear in the TCRdb table, and some are missing; sequencing was by immunoSEQ multiplex PCR. The repertoire consists of around 310,000 clones, with 80% to 90% occurring once and the leading ten covering around 5%. The material sequenced was PBMCs or T cells enriched from blood (not recorded which). All receptors come from a man aged 30 to 45 who had recovered from COVID-19. Each CDR3 is given with its conserved first and last residue. The D gene is left open where the match is weak. The size of a clone is reported for some rows only, either as once, few or many, or as a class for expanded clones.

d_call: .; j_call: TRBJ1-2; v_call: TRBV2; clone_size: .; cdr3_length: 15; cdr3_nt: TGTGCCAGCAGTGAAAGAGGACAGACTTTCTATGGCTACACCTTC; cdr3_aa: CASSERGQTFYGYTF
d_call: .; j_call: TRBJ2-3; v_call: TRBV13; clone_size: .; cdr3_length: 12; cdr3_nt: TGTGCCAGCAGCTCGTCCACAGATACGCAGTATTTT; cdr3_aa: CASSSSTDTQYF
d_call: .; j_call: TRBJ2-5; v_call: TRBV2; clone_size: .; cdr3_length: 13; cdr3_nt: TGTGCCAGCAGAGACAACGGTGCGGAGACCCAGTACTTC; cdr3_aa: CASRDNGAETQYF
d_call: TRBD2; j_call: TRBJ2-5; v_call: TRBV7-9; clone_size: .; cdr3_length: 17; cdr3_nt: TGTGCCAGCAGCTCGGGACTAGCGGGGCTACTCCAAGAGACCCAGTACTTC; cdr3_aa: CASSSGLAGLLQETQYF
d_call: TRBD1; j_call: TRBJ2-2; v_call: TRBV6-5; clone_size: once; cdr3_length: 15; cdr3_nt: TGTGCCAGCAGGAACCGGGACAGAGGCACCGGGGAGCTGTTTTTT; cdr3_aa: CASRNRDRGTGELFF
d_call: TRBD1; j_call: TRBJ1-2; v_call: TRBV18; clone_size: .; cdr3_length: 14; cdr3_nt: TGTGCCAGCTCATCCGGGACAGGTGACTATGGCTACACCTTC; cdr3_aa: CASSSGTGDYGYTF
d_call: .; j_call: TRBJ2-3; v_call: TRBV9; clone_size: .; cdr3_length: 15; cdr3_nt: TGTGCCAGCAGCCCCGGGGGTAGCGGCACAGATACGCAGTATTTT; cdr3_aa: CASSPGGSGTDTQYF
d_call: .; j_call: TRBJ1-1; v_call: TRBV19; clone_size: .; cdr3_length: 14; cdr3_nt: TGTGCCAGTAGTATAGGGAGAGGGATGACTGAAGCTTTCTTT; cdr3_aa: CASSIGRGMTEAFF
d_call: TRBD2; j_call: TRBJ2-3; v_call: TRBV29-1; clone_size: .; cdr3_length: 13; cdr3_nt: TGCAGCGCCCAATCCTTCGGGGGGTATACGCAGTATTTT; cdr3_aa: CSAQSFGGYTQYF
d_call: .; j_call: TRBJ1-4; v_call: TRBV7-9; clone_size: few; cdr3_length: 14; cdr3_nt: TGTGCCAGCAGCCCGCGGGGGTGGAATGAAAAACTGTTTTTT; cdr3_aa: CASSPRGWNEKLFF